A single sample gave rise to the 9 T cell receptor beta chains below, sequenced in a study of blood T cell repertoires in COVID-19 (dated by TCRdb to 2019 to 2021). The library was made by the immunoSEQ multiplex PCR assay. TCRdb stores this immuneACCESS table with in-frame sequences only. Part of the clones is absent; in the studies checked, under half of the shortfall reflects unresolved V genes, and no reason is known for the rest. Present in this sample are roughly 35,000 clones, nearly 90% of which were seen just once. Clones ranked in the top ten supply roughly 12% of the sample. Sequenced sample: peripheral blood. These receptors were obtained from a man aged 55 to 70 with active COVID-19.

This chain uses TRBV19 with TRBJ2-3, with TRBD2 matching 12 bases. Germline V lookup: CDR1 LNHDA, CDR2 SQIVND (reference sequence). This CDR3 has 14 amino acids. The V and J ends lost 5 bases and 4 bases, in that order; junction bases with no gene match: 1. The CDR3 coding sequence is TGTGCCAGTAGTCTAGCGGGAGGGTCAGATACGCAGTATTTT. It is translated as CASSLAGGSDTQYF.

This chain connects TRBV6-4 to TRBJ2-3; tentatively, D is TRBD2 (6 bases). There are 14 residues in the CDR3. Germline CDR1 MRHNA, CDR2 SNTAGT. The V end was cut by 5 bases, the J end by 2 bases, with 11 bases between. CDR3 sequence (DNA): TGTGCCAGCAGTCTAGCGTATGCCACAGATACGCAGTATTTT. Translating gives CASSLAYATDTQYF.

The chain is built from TRBV5-6 and TRBJ1-2; the D gene is possibly TRBD1 (5 bases). V was cut by 3 bases and J by 5 bases, with 20 bases left in between. The CDR3 covers 16 residues. CDR1 and CDR2 (germline): SGHDT, YYEEEE. CDR3: CASSSLTEEALYGYTF. CDR3 in DNA: TGTGCCAGCAGCTCTCTGACAGAAGAAGCCCTATATGGCTACACCTTC.

The gene calls are TRBV12-5 and TRBJ2-1; a weak D match, TRBD2 (5 bases). Germline-derived CDR1 and CDR2 are LGHNT and FRNRAP. Trimming cost V 5 bases and J 3 bases, with 17 bases left between them. The CDR3 has 16 amino acids. The chain's CDR3 is CASGPARILGYNEQFF. The CDR3 coding sequence is TGTGCTAGTGGTCCGGCTAGAATACTAGGCTACAATGAGCAGTTCTTC.

This clone was observed a few times. The chain links TRBV15 to TRBJ1-4; D unresolved. The CDR3 loop spans 16 amino acids. Deletions cut 0 bases from V and 6 bases from J, with 14 bases between. CDR1 is LNHNV and CDR2 is YYDKDF in the germline V gene (reference sequence). CDR3 amino acids: CATSRDGGSWDEKLFF. Here the CDR3 DNA reads TGTGCCACCAGCAGAGACGGCGGTTCCTGGGATGAAAAACTGTTTTTT.

This rearrangement joins TRBV2 to TRBJ2-5; 7 bases line up with TRBD1. J lost 0 bases, V lost 6 bases, and 4 bases had no gene match. Germline CDR1 reads SNHLY; CDR2 reads FYNNEI. The CDR3 runs to 14 residues. In nucleotides, the CDR3 is TGTGCCAGCAGCCTGGACAGGAACCAAGAGACCCAGTACTTC. Protein sequence: CASSLDRNQETQYF.

This chain uses TRBV10-3 with TRBJ2-7; a weak D match, TRBD2 (5 bases). V gave up 7 bases and J gave up 5 bases, with 21 bases separating them. Looked up from germline, CDR1 is ENHRY and CDR2 is SYGVKD. The CDR3 runs to 15 residues. CDR3 amino acids: CAINGEWDKADEQYF. The CDR3 nucleotides read TGTGCCATCAATGGGGAGTGGGATAAGGCGGACGAGCAGTACTTC.

The CDR3 protein is CASSPLLGESSYEQYF. The CDR3 coding sequence is TGCGCCAGCAGCCCTTTGTTGGGAGAGAGCTCCTACGAGCAGTACTTC. The chain carries TRBV5-1 and TRBJ2-7; a possible D gene is TRBD2 (5 bases). The V gene's germline CDR1 is SGHRS and CDR2 YFSETQ. Trimming pared 4 bases from V and 0 bases from J, leaving 17 bases between. The CDR3 covers 16 residues.

This rearrangement joins TRBV7-2 to TRBJ2-2, with D tentatively TRBD1 (5 bases). Trimming stripped 5 bases from V and 0 bases from J, with 10 bases between. This CDR3 region has 15 residues. Germline loops: CDR1 SGHTA, CDR2 FQGNSA. The CDR3 coding sequence is TGTGCCAGCAGCAAAGGGGCTTCGAACACCGGGGAGCTGTTTTTT. It is translated as CASSKGASNTGELFF.